This T cell receptor beta chain was profiled in a study of CD8 T cells in Susac syndrome. TCR beta sequences were obtained from blood CD8+ and CD4+ T cells. Matched for age and sex, the controls were healthy donors. Purification of the CD8+ and CD4+ T cells relied on negative isolation, and TEMRA cells underwent FACS enrichment. Random hexamers served to reverse transcribe about 0.5 to 1 ug RNA. An immunoSEQ multiplex PCR generated amplified TCR beta CDR3 products spanning 54 Vbeta and 13 Jbeta. TCRdb itself ran the immunoSEQ multiplex PCR reads through MiXCR, one entry per CDR3 protein. The data hold about 200,000 distinct CDR3 sequences, with approximately 95% observed a single time. Germline V CDR1 and CDR2: SGHAT, FQNNGV. With 0 bases clipped from V and 10 bases from J, the junction kept 6 bases outside the gene matches. The CDR3 is 17 amino acids.

This receptor was obtained from a human donor in good health. The chain couples TRBV11-2 to TRBJ2-1; 16 bases fit TRBD2. The source material was CD4+ T cells from PBMCs. CDR3 bases: TGTGCCAGCAGCTTAGATCGCGGGACTAGCGGGGGGGGCGAGCAGTTCTTC. The encoded protein is CASSLDRGTSGGGEQFF.